This TCR beta chain emerged from a study of cytomegalovirus exposure and HLA in healthy donors. There are 16 residues in the CDR3. Note on this clone: As yet, its antigen is unknown.

The study, taken as a whole, reports: One variant, a missense change in DCLRE1C, was linked in a later analysis to TCR beta V- and J-gene trimming. Later work associated fewer than 20,000 TCR beta sequences with HLA alleles at 0.05 false discovery rate.

The PCR contained 60 Vbeta and 13 Jbeta primers. TCRdb keeps only in-frame clones here, not all; method: immunoSEQ multiplex PCR. The table shows under 120,000 clones, with around two thirds occurring only once. The chain joins TRBV1 to TRBJ2-1; the D call in the table, TRBD2, was not verified against the DNA. TRBV1 is classified as a pseudogene. The sample consisted of PBMCs. The sequence came from a man under 40 in good health and CMV-seropositive. Written as DNA, the CDR3 is TGCACCAGCAGCCAAGGAGGCGGGGGGGCCGTCGATGAGCAGTTCTTC. Amino acid sequence: CTSSQGGGGAVDEQFF.